The source of this T cell receptor (beta chain) is a study of T-cell memory formation after mild COVID-19. TCRdb independently ran MiXCR on the 5' RACE reads; one entry per CDR3 protein. The sample has 410,000 or so distinct CDR3 sequences; about a quarter are singletons. The table lists this clonotype with a few counts. The sequenced sample was PBMCs or a T cell subset sorted from them (not recorded which). This TCR derives from an adult woman who had mild COVID-19 (a few samples of this study predate the infection). Cell type and time point are not known.

The CDR3 DNA sequence: TGCGCCAGCAGCCGAAACATTCTCAGGGTTTCTGAAGCTTTCTTT. It specifies CASSRNILRVSEAFF. The chain employs TRBV4-3 and TRBJ1-1; D may be TRBD1 (5 bases). Looked up from germline, CDR1 is LGHNA and CDR2 is YSLEER. CDR3 length equals 15 residues. Trimming shortened V by 4 bases and J by 6 bases, and 18 bases separated the two germline ends.